This T cell receptor (beta chain) was documented in a study of T cells after yellow fever vaccination. Findings and caveats of the study: Researchers cautioned that FACS-sorted repertoires could harbor abundant clonotypes contaminating from the bulk population. Across the CD4 and CD8 compartments, a small share of clonotypes was present in both. Detected again after the booster were most primary-vaccination clones, at approximately 96% CD4 and 88% CD8.

A 5'RACE template-switching step, the method used to make TCR cDNA, added a universal primer site and UMIs. TCRdb called the 5' RACE reads again in MiXCR, with one record for every CDR3 protein. The repertoire includes approximately 110,000 distinct CDR3 sequences, roughly 6.7% of them detected once, and around 2.3% sits in the top ten. Remarks on this clonotype: Its specificity is unknown. This CDR3 fails to terminate in the conserved phenylalanine or tryptophan, so it likely reflects a read error.

V lost 0 bases, J lost 5 bases, and 11 bases stayed unmatched. This CDR3 is built from 17 residues. Germline values: CDR1 SEHNR, CDR2 FQNEAQ (reference sequence). This TCR derives from a man younger than 35 who received the YFV17D yellow fever vaccine. The chain has TRBV7-9 and TRBJ1-1; TRBD1 agrees at 8 bases. The sequenced sample was CD4+ T cells sorted from PBMCs, obtained around 10 days after the first yellow fever vaccination. CDR3 coding DNA: TGTGCCAGCAGCTTAGCAACGTCAGGGGGCGTGGGGACTGAAGCTTTCTCT. This translates into CASSLATSGGVGTEAFS.